The clone carrying this T cell receptor beta chain was detected ten times or more. Its target is unknown. Each CDR3 protein gets one entry after TCRdb re-called the PCR reads with MiXCR. The sample yields 85,000 to 100,000 distinct CDR3 sequences, roughly a fifth seen once. This record belongs to a study of molecular identifiers for immune sequencing clone quantification. Study-level findings and limits: One cell's worth of spiked Jurkat TCR RNA was reportedly detectable among some 1 million naive cells. Highly expanded clone sizes could be underestimated by identical TCR molecules that share a barcode.

The germline V gene encodes CDR1 MNHEY and CDR2 SMNVEV (reference sequence). V dropped 4 bases and J dropped 3 bases, with 19 bases sitting between them. The CDR3 is 16 amino acids. The chain joins TRBV27 to TRBJ2-7; TRBD1 or TRBD2 may be the D gene (7 bases each). This TCR was sampled from a human donor in good health. Some libraries in this study had Jurkat cell RNA spiked in. The sequenced material came from naive CD8+ T cells from blood, with Jurkat cell RNA spiked in. The subset is: FACS-sorted CD8+CD4-CCR7+CD45RA+ naive T cells. CDR3: CASSSQGGTGYYEQYF. The CDR3 DNA follows: TGTGCCAGCAGTTCCCAGGGGGGGACGGGCTACTACGAGCAGTACTTC.